This T cell receptor beta chain was retrieved from a study of OX40 agonist ivuxolimab in advanced cancers. Overall study: Ivuxolimab, an antibody that agonizes OX40 (CD134), was administered to the patients. Patients achieving partial responses numbered three: one hepatocellular carcinoma case and two cutaneous melanoma cases. Findings and caveats of the study: At 0.1 to 3.0 mg/kg and by week 6, clonal expansion occurred in CD4+ and CD8+ blood T cells.

About this clone itself: Its antigen remains unidentified.

Germline V CDR1 and CDR2: WNHNN, SYGVQD (reference sequence). The CDR3 extends over 15 amino acids. After removal of 4 bases from V and 2 bases from J, the junction contained 8 bases not matched to a gene. Sequencing used immunoSEQ multiplex PCR; TCRdb keeps in-frame clones, though not all of them. Of about 65,000 clones in the sample, about nine tenths were seen once. The specimen comprised CD4+ or CD8+ T cells sorted from blood, sampled in a trial of the OX40 agonist ivuxolimab. The TCR was taken from an adult with an advanced solid tumor such as melanoma, head and neck, liver or kidney cancer. This chain joins TRBV10-1 and TRBJ2-7; 7 bases are shared with TRBD1. The CDR3 is CASSGSGQPTYEQYF. The CDR3 DNA is TGCGCCAGCAGTGGCTCGGGACAGCCGACCTACGAGCAGTACTTC.